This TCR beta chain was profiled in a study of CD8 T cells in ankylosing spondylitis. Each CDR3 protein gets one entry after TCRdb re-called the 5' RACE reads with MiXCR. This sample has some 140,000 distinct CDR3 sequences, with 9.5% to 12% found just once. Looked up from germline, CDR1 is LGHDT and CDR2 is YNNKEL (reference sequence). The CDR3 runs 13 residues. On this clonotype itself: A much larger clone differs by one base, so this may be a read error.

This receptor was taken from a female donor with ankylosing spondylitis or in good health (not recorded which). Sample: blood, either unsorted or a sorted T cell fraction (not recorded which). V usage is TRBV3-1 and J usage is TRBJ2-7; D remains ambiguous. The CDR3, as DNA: TGTACCAGCTCGCTCAGCAACCCCTACGAGCAGTACTTC. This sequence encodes CTSSLSNPYEQYF.